A selection of T cell receptor beta chains follows, all from one sample in a study of monozygotic twins with cystic fibrosis. Generated by immunoSEQ multiplex PCR, the TCRdb table keeps only in-frame clones and is missing some. The table records around 30,000 clones, roughly 90% of them present only once. Input material: blood. The receptors were sampled from a girl between 2 and 10 years old with cystic fibrosis. The CDR3 runs from the conserved cysteine through the conserved F or W. The D gene is left open where the match is weak. A clone size is listed for some rows: how often the clone was seen (once, few, many), or a class if it is expanded.

D gene	clone size	V gene	J gene	CDR3 protein	CDR3 DNA
TRBD1	NA	TRBV29-1	TRBJ2-1	CSVERQGSYNEQFF	TGCAGCGTTGAAAGACAGGGCTCCTACAATGAGCAGTTCTTC
NA	NA	TRBV2	TRBJ2-7	CASSSGVPYEQYF	TGTGCCAGCAGCTCCGGGGTTCCTTACGAGCAGTACTTC
NA	NA	TRBV7-2	TRBJ1-2	CASSSTPPSGNYGYTF	TGTGCCAGCAGCTCAACCCCCCCGAGTGGCAACTATGGCTACACCTTC
NA	NA	TRBV27	TRBJ1-1	CASSLGQGYTEAFF	TGTGCCAGCAGTTTAGGGCAGGGGTACACTGAAGCTTTCTTT
NA	NA	TRBV4-3	TRBJ2-1	CASSRQDVAFGYNEQFF	TGCGCCAGCAGCCGACAAGACGTTGCTTTCGGGTACAATGAGCAGTTCTTC
TRBD2	NA	TRBV27	TRBJ2-3	CASSAGTSGSTDTQYF	TGTGCCAGCAGTGCCGGGACTAGCGGGAGCACAGATACGCAGTATTTT
NA	NA	TRBV15	TRBJ1-3	CATSGIIADAIYF	TGTGCCACCAGCGGAATTATAGCAGATGCCATATATTTT
TRBD2	NA	TRBV11-3	TRBJ2-1	CASGPSWGEGYNEQFF	TGTGCCAGCGGCCCCTCGTGGGGGGAGGGCTACAATGAGCAGTTCTTC
TRBD1	once	TRBV6-1	TRBJ1-5	CASSGVRGPDQPQHF	TGTGCCAGCAGTGGGGTCAGGGGGCCTGATCAGCCCCAGCATTTT
NA	NA	TRBV11-2	TRBJ1-1	CASSFTAGQLNTEAFF	TGTGCCAGCAGCTTCACCGCCGGACAGTTGAACACTGAAGCTTTCTTT
NA	NA	TRBV28	TRBJ2-3	CASSLGGILRDTQYF	TGTGCCAGCAGTTTAGGCGGGATCCTCCGGGATACGCAGTATTTT
TRBD2	NA	TRBV11-1	TRBJ2-5	CASSSLAGGETQYF	TGTGCCAGCAGCTCCCTAGCGGGAGGAGAGACCCAGTACTTC
NA	NA	TRBV5-1	TRBJ2-1	CASSLAGGGSYNEQFF	TGCGCCAGCAGCCTCGCAGGGGGAGGGTCCTACAATGAGCAGTTCTTC
TRBD2	once	TRBV14	TRBJ2-7	CASSRSLAGGPHEQYF	TGTGCCAGCAGCCGGTCTTTGGCGGGAGGGCCCCACGAGCAGTACTTC
NA	NA	TRBV7-9	TRBJ1-2	CASSLQLKDGYTF	TGTGCCAGCAGCTTACAGCTGAAAGATGGCTACACCTTC
NA	once	TRBV4-2	TRBJ1-1	CASSQTGTMNTEAFF	TGTGCCAGCAGCCAGACCGGGACAATGAACACTGAAGCTTTCTTT
TRBD1	NA	TRBV5-5	TRBJ2-7	CASSYGQGSEQYF	TGTGCCAGCAGCTATGGACAGGGTAGCGAGCAGTACTTC
NA	NA	TRBV6-5	TRBJ2-5	CASTPNRETQYF	TGTGCCAGCACTCCGAATAGAGAGACCCAGTACTTC
TRBD2	NA	TRBV7-9	TRBJ2-3	CASSPPRGGTSTDTQYF	TGTGCCAGCAGCCCCCCACGGGGGGGAACTAGCACAGATACGCAGTATTTT
NA	NA	TRBV7-2	TRBJ1-2	CASSLPFQGMEGYTF	TGTGCCAGCAGCTTACCATTTCAGGGGATGGAAGGCTACACCTTC
NA	once	TRBV5-1	TRBJ2-3	CASSMGGTDTQYF	TGCGCCAGCAGTATGGGGGGAACAGATACGCAGTATTTT
TRBD1	NA	TRBV4-3	TRBJ1-4	CASSQDLGTGGNEKLFF	TGCGCCAGCAGCCAAGACCTCGGTACAGGGGGGAATGAAAAACTGTTTTTT
TRBD2	NA	TRBV4-2	TRBJ2-3	CASSQEWLAGGQDTQYF	TGTGCCAGCAGCCAAGAGTGGCTAGCGGGGGGTCAAGATACGCAGTATTTT
TRBD2	NA	TRBV4-3	TRBJ2-1	CASSQEGLVVNEQFF	TGCGCCAGCAGCCAAGAGGGACTAGTAGTCAATGAGCAGTTCTTC
NA	NA	TRBV5-5	TRBJ1-2	CASSLVEGIGYTF	TGTGCCAGCAGCTTGGTAGAAGGGATAGGCTACACCTTC
TRBD1	NA	TRBV19	TRBJ1-1	CASSTDRGLGSF	TGTGCCAGTAGTACAGACAGGGGGCTGGGGTCGTTT
NA	once	TRBV2	TRBJ2-1	CASSELPKAGSYNEQFF	TGTGCCAGCAGTGAGCTACCGAAGGCCGGCTCCTACAATGAGCAGTTCTTC
NA	NA	TRBV12-5	TRBJ1-1	CASGLVDWDGAFF	TGTGCTAGTGGTTTGGTGGATTGGGACGGGGCTTTCTTT